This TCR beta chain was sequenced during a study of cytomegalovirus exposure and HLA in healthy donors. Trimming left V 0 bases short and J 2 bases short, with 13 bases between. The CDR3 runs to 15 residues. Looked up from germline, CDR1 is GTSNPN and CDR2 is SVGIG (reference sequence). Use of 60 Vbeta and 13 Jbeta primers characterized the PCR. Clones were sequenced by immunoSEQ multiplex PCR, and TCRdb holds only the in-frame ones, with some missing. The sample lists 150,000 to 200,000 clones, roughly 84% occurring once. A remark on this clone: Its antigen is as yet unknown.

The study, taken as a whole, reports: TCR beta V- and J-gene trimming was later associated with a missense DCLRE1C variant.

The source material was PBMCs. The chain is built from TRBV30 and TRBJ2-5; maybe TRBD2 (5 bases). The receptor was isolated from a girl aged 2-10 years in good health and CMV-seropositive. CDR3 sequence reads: CAWSVPTGIQETQYF. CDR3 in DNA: TGTGCCTGGAGTGTACCCACGGGGATTCAAGAGACCCAGTACTTC.